This TCR beta chain was profiled in a study of OX40 agonist ivuxolimab in advanced cancers. The table came from immunoSEQ multiplex PCR; TCRdb's copy has only in-frame clones and leaves some out. Of approximately 39,000 clones listed, 88% are singletons. Whole-study findings and limits: At 0.1 to 3.0 mg/kg and by week 6, CD4+ and CD8+ T cells in the blood had expanded clonally. The investigators did not determine what antigen specificity the expanded peripheral T cells had. Among patients with partial responses at 0.1-3.0 mg/kg, clonal expansion was among the lowest. Some nonresponders also had low normalized T-cell clonal expansion.

Notes on this clone: Its antigen is not identified.

V was pared by 6 bases and J by 7 bases, with 10 bases of the junction left unmatched. From germline, CDR1 is SGHVS and CDR2 FQNEAQ. The CDR3 sequence is 15 residues long. Here the sequenced sample was CD4+ or CD8+ T cells sorted from blood, taken in a trial of the OX40 agonist ivuxolimab. V usage is TRBV7-8 and J usage is TRBJ2-1; 9 nucleotides match TRBD2. The origin of this receptor is an adult with an advanced solid tumor such as melanoma, head and neck, liver or kidney cancer. The CDR3 sequence: CASRKGAGGLNEQFF. CDR3 DNA: TGTGCCAGCAGGAAGGGTGCGGGAGGGCTGAATGAGCAGTTCTTC.